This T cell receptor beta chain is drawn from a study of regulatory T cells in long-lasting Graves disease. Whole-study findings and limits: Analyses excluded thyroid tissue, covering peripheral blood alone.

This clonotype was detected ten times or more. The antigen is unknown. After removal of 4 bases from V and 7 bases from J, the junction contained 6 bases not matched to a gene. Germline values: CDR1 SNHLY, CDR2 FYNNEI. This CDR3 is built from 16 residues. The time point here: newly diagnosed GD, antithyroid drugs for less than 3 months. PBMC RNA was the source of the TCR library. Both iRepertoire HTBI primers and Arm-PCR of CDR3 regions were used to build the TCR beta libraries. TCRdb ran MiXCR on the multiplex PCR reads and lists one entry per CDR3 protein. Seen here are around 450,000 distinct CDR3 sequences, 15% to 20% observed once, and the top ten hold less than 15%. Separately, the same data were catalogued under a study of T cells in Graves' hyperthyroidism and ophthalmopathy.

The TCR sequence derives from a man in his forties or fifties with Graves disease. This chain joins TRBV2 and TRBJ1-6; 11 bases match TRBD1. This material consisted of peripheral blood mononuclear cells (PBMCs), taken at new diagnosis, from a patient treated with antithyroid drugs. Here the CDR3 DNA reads TGTGCCAGCAGTGCACTGGGGACAGGGGGAAATTCACCCCTCCACTTT. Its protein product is CASSALGTGGNSPLHF.